This T cell receptor beta chain was sequenced during a study of blood T cell repertoires in COVID-19. The authors' processing: Reference gene primer amplification in the assay estimated nucleated cell counts. Here immunoSEQ multiplex PCR was the method, and the copy in TCRdb shows in-frame clones only, minus some. The V and J calls and clone size are taken from that table; D and trimming were inferred from the DNA. The repertoire holds about 320,000 clones, with over 90% as singletons. This CDR3 region has 15 residues. V was clipped by 3 bases and J by 4 bases, with 16 bases between them. CDR1 is DFQATT and CDR2 is SNEGSKA in the germline V gene (reference sequence).

The rearrangement links TRBV20-1 to TRBJ2-1; possible D gene TRBD2, 5 bases. Sample: PBMCs or T cells enriched from blood (not recorded which). The source is a young woman who had been exposed to COVID-19. The CDR3 sequence: CSASMRANAYNEQFF. Written as DNA, the CDR3 is TGCAGTGCTAGTATGCGGGCAAACGCATACAATGAGCAGTTCTTC.